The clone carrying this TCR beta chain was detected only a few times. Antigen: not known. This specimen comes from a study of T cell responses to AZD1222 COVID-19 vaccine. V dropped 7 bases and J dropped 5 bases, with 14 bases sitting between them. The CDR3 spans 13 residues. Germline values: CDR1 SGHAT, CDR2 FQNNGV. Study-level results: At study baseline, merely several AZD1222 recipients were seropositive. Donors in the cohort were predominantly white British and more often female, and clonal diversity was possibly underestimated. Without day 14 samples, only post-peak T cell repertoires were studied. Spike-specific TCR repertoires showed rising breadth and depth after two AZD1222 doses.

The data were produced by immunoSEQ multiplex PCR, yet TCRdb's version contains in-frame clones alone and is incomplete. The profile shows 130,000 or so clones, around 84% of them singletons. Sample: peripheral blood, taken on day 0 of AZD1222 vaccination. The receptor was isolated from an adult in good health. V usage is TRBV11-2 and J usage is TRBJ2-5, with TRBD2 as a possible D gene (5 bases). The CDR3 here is CASNLYRGETQYF. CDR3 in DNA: TGTGCCAGCAACCTATACCGAGGGGAGACCCAGTACTTC.